A single sample is the source of the 22 T cell receptor beta chains below, sequenced in a study of early T cells in non-severe SARS-CoV-2 infection. Each CDR3 protein is one row after TCRdb ran MiXCR on the 5' RACE reads. The sample lists 25,000 to 30,000 distinct CDR3 sequences; approximately 6.4% were seen once. Here the sequenced sample was whole blood, taken at baseline. Receptors were obtained from an adult who was a healthcare worker with PCR-confirmed SARS-CoV-2 infection or an uninfected control (not recorded which).

This clonotype was seen at least ten times. The genes are TRBV11-2 and TRBJ2-7; perhaps TRBD1 as D (5 bases). V dropped 3 bases and J dropped 3 bases, with 15 bases sitting between them. Germline V gives CDR1 SGHAT, CDR2 FQNNGV. This CDR3 spans 15 amino acids. The CDR3 sequence: CASSFSIGVDYEQYF. The CDR3 coding sequence is TGTGCCAGCAGCTTTAGTATAGGGGTCGACTACGAGCAGTACTTC.

The table lists this clonotype with many counts. The rearrangement joins TRBV20-1 to TRBJ2-5; TRBD1 might be the D (6 bases). Germline values: CDR1 DFQATT, CDR2 SNEGSKA (reference sequence). V lost 1 base and J 5 bases, leaving 23 bases between the germline ends. This CDR3 is built from 17 residues. Here the CDR3 reads CSARVGLGQILPETQYF. The CDR3 DNA reads as TGCAGTGCTAGAGTGGGGCTCGGACAGATTCTACCGGAGACCCAGTACTTC.

J is TRBJ2-3 and V is TRBV19, with 9 positions matching TRBD2. Germline V gives CDR1 LNHDA, CDR2 SQIVND (reference sequence). CDR3 length: 14 amino acids. Trimming at V came to 10 bases and at J to 3 bases, leaving 8 bases not matched to a gene. The CDR3 nucleotides are TGTGCCACCATGACTAGCGGAAGAACAGATACGCAGTATTTT. It is translated as CATMTSGRTDTQYF.

This clonotype occurred many times. The chain carries TRBV20-1 and TRBJ2-7; tentative D call: TRBD2 (6 bases). The germline V gene encodes CDR1 DFQATT and CDR2 SNEGSKA (reference sequence). This CDR3 has 12 amino acids. Trimming took off 4 bases at V and 4 bases at J, with 11 bases between the two ends. CDR3 region: CSATGTDYEQYF. Written as DNA, the CDR3 is TGCAGTGCTACCGGGACTGATTACGAGCAGTACTTC.

This clonotype was found many times. This chain connects TRBV10-3 to TRBJ2-1; maybe TRBD2 (5 bases). V was trimmed by 8 bases and J by 5 bases, leaving 10 bases between them. Germline V gene sequence: CDR1 ENHRY, CDR2 SYGVKD. The CDR3 sequence is 12 residues long. CDR3 protein: CAIAAGDNEQFF. DNA of the CDR3: TGTGCCATCGCGGCCGGGGACAATGAGCAGTTCTTC.

The chain joins TRBV6-2 or TRBV6-3 to TRBJ2-7; 7 nucleotides align to TRBD2. Unmatched junction bases numbered 4, after V lost 4 bases and J lost 4 bases. The CDR3 consists of 13 residues. CDR1 and CDR2 (germline): MNHEY, SVGEGT. This chain's CDR3 is CASSSTSTYEQYF. The CDR3 DNA sequence: TGTGCCAGCAGTTCGACTAGCACTTACGAGCAGTACTTC.

This clonotype was seen ten or more times. The CDR3: CASSYSTGGKGSYEQYF. DNA of the CDR3: TGTGCCAGCAGTTACTCAACCGGGGGGAAAGGGAGTTACGAGCAGTACTTC. The rearrangement joins TRBV6-5 to TRBJ2-7; 7 positions agree with TRBD2. The CDR3 has 17 amino acids. In germline, CDR1 is MNHEY, CDR2 SVGAGI. Unmatched junction bases numbered 12, after V lost 0 bases and J lost 4 bases.

This clonotype was found a few times. The rearrangement links TRBV11-2 to TRBJ2-7; 7 bases match TRBD1. V shed 3 bases, J shed 5 bases, and the junction held 7 bases outside the gene matches. Looked up from germline, CDR1 is SGHAT and CDR2 is FQNNGV. The CDR3 is 14 residues long. CDR3 in amino acids: CASSFWTGLNEQYF. In DNA, the CDR3 is TGTGCCAGCAGCTTCTGGACAGGTCTTAACGAGCAGTACTTC. The whole variable domain, filled in from reference TRBV11-2 and TRBJ2-7, reads EAGVAQSPRYKIIEKRQSVAFWCNPISGHATLYWYQQILGQGPKLLIQFQNNGVVDDSQLPKDRFSAERLKGVDSTLKIQPAKLEDSAVYLCASSFWTGLNEQYFGPGTRLTVT.

This clonotype came up a few times. The chain links TRBV28 to TRBJ1-2; 7 nucleotides line up with TRBD1. V was pared by 6 bases and J by 2 bases, with 3 bases of the junction left unmatched. The germline V gene has CDR1 MDHEN and CDR2 SYDVKM. CDR3 size: 13 residues. The CDR3 sequence is CASRKGQNYGYTF. Written as DNA, the CDR3 is TGTGCCAGCAGGAAGGGACAGAACTATGGCTACACCTTC.

This clonotype was counted many times. The chain joins TRBV28 to TRBJ2-1; D is perhaps TRBD2 (5 bases). This CDR3 is 13 amino acids long. Germline V lookup: CDR1 MDHEN, CDR2 SYDVKM. V was pared by 5 bases and J by 4 bases, with 9 bases between. The CDR3 sequence: CASSETGYNEQFF. DNA of the CDR3: TGTGCCAGCAGTGAAACGGGATACAATGAGCAGTTCTTC.

The chain employs TRBV20-1 and TRBJ2-1; D not certain. The germline V and J ends were trimmed by 3 bases and 8 bases, with 8 bases remaining between them. CDR1 DFQATT and CDR2 SNEGSKA come from the germline V gene (reference sequence). The CDR3 has 11 residues. CDR3 DNA: TGCAGTGCTAGGCTATCTTATGAGCAGTTCTTC. Translated, it gives CSARLSYEQFF.

At least ten counts were recorded for this clonotype. The rearrangement uses TRBV7-9 and TRBJ2-1; 10 bases are a match to TRBD2. The ends lost 4 bases at V and 10 bases at J; junction bases unmatched: 7. The CDR3 contains 14 residues. Germline V CDR1 and CDR2: SEHNR, FQNEAQ (reference sequence). The CDR3, as DNA: TGTGCCAGCAGCTCCTGGACTAGCGGCTCAGAGCAGTTCTTC. Translating it yields CASSSWTSGSEQFF.

There are many counts of this clonotype. A read error may produce the germline difference seen at one junction end. The chain has TRBV5-5 and TRBJ2-1; TRBD2 matches at 11 bases. This CDR3 has 15 residues. Germline V CDR1 and CDR2: SGHKS, YYEKEE (reference sequence). CDR3 in DNA: TGTGCCAGCAGGTTAGCGGGAGGGTCCTACGATGAGCAGTTCTTC. Its protein is CASRLAGGSYDEQFF.

In this sample, this clonotype turned up a few times. The DNA of the CDR3 is TGTGCCAGCAGCTTAGGCGAGGACAGCCTTGGAGAGCAGTACTTC. Translating gives CASSLGEDSLGEQYF. This sequence joins TRBV7-9 and TRBJ2-7; D possibly corresponds to TRBD1 (6 bases). The CDR3 spans 15 residues. The V and J ends lost 1 base and 7 bases respectively, with 17 bases between them. The germline V gene has CDR1 SEHNR and CDR2 FQNEAQ (reference sequence).

This clonotype was seen a handful of times. One end of the junction does not line up with germline, which may come from a read error. The DNA for the CDR3 is TGTGCCAGCAGTTACTCCGGGACGGTGCTGTTT. It specifies CASSYSGTVLF. The genes are TRBV6-6 and TRBJ1-1, with a weak D call TRBD1 (5 bases). The CDR3 is 11 residues long. CDR1 is MNHNY and CDR2 is SVGAGI in the germline V gene (reference sequence).

This clonotype was counted many times. The gene calls are TRBV5-1 and TRBJ2-1, with 9 bases aligning to TRBD2. The length of the CDR3 is 15 residues. From germline, CDR1 is SGHRS and CDR2 YFSETQ. Germline trimming cut 0 bases from V and 5 bases from J; bases unmatched to any gene: 3. CDR3 DNA sequence: TGCGCCAGCAGCTTGGGACTAGCGGAAAACAATGAGCAGTTCTTC. As protein: CASSLGLAENNEQFF.

This clonotype was recorded many times. The chain joins TRBV5-5 to TRBJ2-2, with 7 positions matching TRBD2. Germline V gene lookup returns CDR1 SGHKS and CDR2 YYEKEE (reference sequence). The ends lost 2 bases at V and 1 base at J; junction bases unmatched: 2. The CDR3 is 15 amino acids. This CDR3 is CASSLGGGNTGELFF. In nucleotides, the CDR3 is TGTGCCAGCAGCTTAGGCGGGGGGAACACCGGGGAGCTGTTTTTT.

This clonotype was picked up many times. The chain combines TRBV4-3 with TRBJ2-3; D uncertain. From germline, CDR1 is LGHNA and CDR2 YSLEER. V lost 2 bases, J lost 6 bases, and 12 bases lay in between. There are 14 residues in the CDR3. The CDR3 loop is CASSQSSFRDTQYF. The CDR3 nucleotides are TGCGCCAGCAGCCAAAGCTCATTTCGGGATACGCAGTATTTT.

The J gene is TRBJ1-4, the V gene TRBV20-1; TRBD1 might be the D (6 bases). The CDR3 runs to 14 residues. Deletions cut 6 bases from V and 4 bases from J, with 15 bases between. CDR1 and CDR2 (germline): DFQATT, SNEGSKA (reference sequence). The DNA for the CDR3 is TGCAGTGCGAGCCTGGGGGGCCGTAATGAAAAACTGTTTTTT. It translates to CSASLGGRNEKLFF.

V is TRBV6-1 and J is TRBJ2-1; D is perhaps TRBD1 (7 bases). CDR3 length equals 17 residues. V was pared by 6 bases and J by 8 bases, with 26 bases between. Germline CDR1 is MNHNS and CDR2 is SASEGT. The CDR3 is CASSLRRQGLRVDEQFF. CDR3 DNA: TGTGCCAGCAGCCTCCGTAGACAGGGACTGAGAGTGGATGAGCAGTTCTTC.

The chain links TRBV12-3 or TRBV12-4 to TRBJ2-1; TRBD1 matches at 9 bases. The trim removed 10 bases at V and 7 bases at J, leaving 2 bases unmatched. CDR3 size: 11 residues. CDR3 DNA sequence: TGTGCCAAACAGGGGGCTAATGAGCAGTTCTTC. This codes for CAKQGANEQFF.

This clonotype was observed many times. V is TRBV4-2 and J is TRBJ2-3, with 7 nucleotides matching TRBD2. This CDR3 comprises 16 residues. CDR1 LGHNA and CDR2 YNFKEQ come from the germline V gene. The V gene end was trimmed by 0 bases and the J gene end by 1 base; junction bases not matched to a gene: 4. CDR3 sequence (DNA): TGTGCCAGCAGCCAAGATGGCGGGAGAGGCACAGATACGCAGTATTTT. Amino acids: CASSQDGGRGTDTQYF.